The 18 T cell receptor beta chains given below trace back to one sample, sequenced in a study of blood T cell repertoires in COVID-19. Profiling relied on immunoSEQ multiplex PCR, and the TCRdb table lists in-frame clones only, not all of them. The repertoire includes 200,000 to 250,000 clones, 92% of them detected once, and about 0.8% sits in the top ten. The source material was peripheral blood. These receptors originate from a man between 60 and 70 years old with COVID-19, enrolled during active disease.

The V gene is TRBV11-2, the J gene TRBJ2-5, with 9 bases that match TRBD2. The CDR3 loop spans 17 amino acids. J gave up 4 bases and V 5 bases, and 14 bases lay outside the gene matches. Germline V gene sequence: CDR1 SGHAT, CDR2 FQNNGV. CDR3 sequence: CASSPGIGGGAVETQYF. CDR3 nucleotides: TGTGCCAGCAGCCCCGGGATTGGCGGGGGGGCAGTAGAGACCCAGTACTTC.

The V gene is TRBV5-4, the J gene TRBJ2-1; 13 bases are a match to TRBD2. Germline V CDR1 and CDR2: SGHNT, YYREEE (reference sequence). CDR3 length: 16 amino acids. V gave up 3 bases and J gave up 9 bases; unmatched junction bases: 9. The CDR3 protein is CASSSLAGGLYGEQFF. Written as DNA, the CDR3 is TGTGCCAGCAGCTCACTAGCGGGGGGGCTTTATGGTGAGCAGTTCTTC.

The CDR3 spells CATSRDLSRAIYGYTF. The CDR3 DNA sequence: TGTGCCACCAGCAGAGATCTATCCAGGGCGATTTATGGCTACACCTTC. The J gene is TRBJ1-2, the V gene TRBV15; possibly TRBD1 for D (5 bases). Germline V gives CDR1 LNHNV, CDR2 YYDKDF (reference sequence). Trimming took 0 bases from V and 5 from J, leaving 16 bases between them. CDR3 size: 16 residues.

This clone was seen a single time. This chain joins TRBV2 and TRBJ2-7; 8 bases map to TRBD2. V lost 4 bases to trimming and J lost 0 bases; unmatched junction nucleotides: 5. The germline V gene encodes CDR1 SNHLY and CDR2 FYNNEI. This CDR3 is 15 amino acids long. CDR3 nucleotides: TGTGCCAGCAGTGTTTCCAGCGGGAGCTCCTACGAGCAGTACTTC. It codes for CASSVSSGSSYEQYF. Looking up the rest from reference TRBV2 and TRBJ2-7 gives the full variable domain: EPEVTQTPSHQVTQMGQEVILRCVPISNHLYFYWYRQILGQKVEFLVSFYNNEISEKSEIFDDQFSVERPDGSNFTLKIRSTKLEDSAMYFCASSVSSGSSYEQYFGPGTRLTVT.

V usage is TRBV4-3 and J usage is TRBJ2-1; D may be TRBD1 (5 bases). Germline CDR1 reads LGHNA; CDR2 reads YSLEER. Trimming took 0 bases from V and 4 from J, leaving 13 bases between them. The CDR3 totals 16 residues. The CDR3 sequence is CASSQERQSVYNEQFF. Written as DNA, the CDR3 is TGCGCCAGCAGCCAAGAAAGACAGTCGGTGTACAATGAGCAGTTCTTC.

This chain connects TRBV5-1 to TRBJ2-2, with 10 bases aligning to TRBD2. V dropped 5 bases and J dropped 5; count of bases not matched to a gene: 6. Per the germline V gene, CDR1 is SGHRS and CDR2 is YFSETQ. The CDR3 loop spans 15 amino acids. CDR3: CASREYSGRTGELFF. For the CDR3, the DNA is TGCGCCAGCAGGGAATATAGCGGGAGGACCGGGGAGCTGTTTTTT.

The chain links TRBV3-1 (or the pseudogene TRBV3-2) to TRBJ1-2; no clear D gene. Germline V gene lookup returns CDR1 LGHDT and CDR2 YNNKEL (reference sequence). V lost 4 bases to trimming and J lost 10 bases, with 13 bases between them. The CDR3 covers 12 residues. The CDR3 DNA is TGTGCCAGCAGCCGCGCGACGGAGTTCTACACCTTC. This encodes CASSRATEFYTF.

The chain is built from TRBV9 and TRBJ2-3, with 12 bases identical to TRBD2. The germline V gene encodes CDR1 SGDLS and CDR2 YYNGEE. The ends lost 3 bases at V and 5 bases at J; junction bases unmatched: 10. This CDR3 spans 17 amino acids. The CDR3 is CASSARTSGVVRDTQYF. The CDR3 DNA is TGTGCCAGCAGCGCGAGGACTAGCGGGGTAGTTCGAGATACGCAGTATTTT.

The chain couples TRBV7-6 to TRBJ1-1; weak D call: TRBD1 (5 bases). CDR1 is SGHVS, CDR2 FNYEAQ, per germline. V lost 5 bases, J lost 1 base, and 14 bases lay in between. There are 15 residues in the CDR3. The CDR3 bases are TGTGCCAGCAGCCCCGGGGGTCAGGAGAACACTGAAGCTTTCTTT. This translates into CASSPGGQENTEAFF.

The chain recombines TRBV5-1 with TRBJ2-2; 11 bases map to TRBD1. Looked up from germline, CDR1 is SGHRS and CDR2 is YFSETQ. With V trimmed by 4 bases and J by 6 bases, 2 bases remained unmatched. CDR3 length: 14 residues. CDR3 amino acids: CASSAGQGAGELFF. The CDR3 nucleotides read TGCGCCAGCAGCGCGGGACAGGGGGCCGGGGAGCTGTTTTTT.

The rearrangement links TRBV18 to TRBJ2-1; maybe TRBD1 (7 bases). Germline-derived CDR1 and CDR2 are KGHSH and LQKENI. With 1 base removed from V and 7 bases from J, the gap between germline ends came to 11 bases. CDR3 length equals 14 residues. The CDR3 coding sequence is TGTGCCAGCTCACCACTTCCAGGGGGGAATGAGCAGTTCTTC. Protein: CASSPLPGGNEQFF.

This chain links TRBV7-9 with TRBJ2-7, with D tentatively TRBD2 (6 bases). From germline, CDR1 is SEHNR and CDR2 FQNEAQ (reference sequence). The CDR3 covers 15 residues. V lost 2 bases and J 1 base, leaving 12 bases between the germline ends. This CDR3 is CASSLTGGRSYEQYF. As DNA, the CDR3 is TGTGCCAGCAGCTTAACTGGGGGGAGGTCCTACGAGCAGTACTTC.

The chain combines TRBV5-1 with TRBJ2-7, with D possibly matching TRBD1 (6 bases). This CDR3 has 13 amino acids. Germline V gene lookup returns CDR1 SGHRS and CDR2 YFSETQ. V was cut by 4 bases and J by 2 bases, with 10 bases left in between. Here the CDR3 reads CASSPRDTYEQYF. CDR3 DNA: TGCGCCAGCAGCCCCCGGGACACCTACGAGCAGTACTTC.

CDR3 bases: TGTGCCAGCAGCTTAGAGGCTAGCGGGGACTACGAGCAGTACTTC. Its translation is CASSLEASGDYEQYF. The V and J genes are TRBV11-2 and TRBJ2-7; 9 bases map to TRBD2. This CDR3 region has 15 residues. The trim removed 0 bases at V and 3 bases at J, leaving 3 bases unmatched. The germline V gene encodes CDR1 SGHAT and CDR2 FQNNGV.

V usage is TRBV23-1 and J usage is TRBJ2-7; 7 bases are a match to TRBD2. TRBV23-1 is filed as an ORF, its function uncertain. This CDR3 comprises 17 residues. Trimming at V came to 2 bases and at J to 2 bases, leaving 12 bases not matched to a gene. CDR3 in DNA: TGCGCCAGCAGTCAAGCTCCTACGCGGGAGACTCCCTACGAGCAGTACTTC. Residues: CASSQAPTRETPYEQYF.

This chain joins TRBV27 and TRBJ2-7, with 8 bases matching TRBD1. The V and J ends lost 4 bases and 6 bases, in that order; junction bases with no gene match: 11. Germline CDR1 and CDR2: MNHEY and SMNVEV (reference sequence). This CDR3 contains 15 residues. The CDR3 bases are TGTGCCAGCAGTTCTCGGACAGGGATAGGTGTCGAGCAGTACTTC. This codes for CASSSRTGIGVEQYF.

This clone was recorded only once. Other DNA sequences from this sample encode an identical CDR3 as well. For the CDR3, the DNA is TGCGCCAGCAGCTTAGGTCAGGGCACCGGGGAGCTGTTTTTT. Encoded protein: CASSLGQGTGELFF. The J gene is TRBJ2-2, the V gene TRBV5-1; D perhaps matches TRBD1 (5 bases). The CDR3 covers 14 residues. The V end lost 2 bases, the J end lost 4 bases, and 9 bases lay between the germline ends. Germline-derived CDR1 and CDR2 are SGHRS and YFSETQ.

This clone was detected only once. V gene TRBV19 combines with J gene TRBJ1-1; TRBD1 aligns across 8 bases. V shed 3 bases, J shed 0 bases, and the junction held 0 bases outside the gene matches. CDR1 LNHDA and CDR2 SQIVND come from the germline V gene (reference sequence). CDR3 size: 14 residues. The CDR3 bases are TGTGCCAGTAGTATGGGACAGGTGAACACTGAAGCTTTCTTT. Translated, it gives CASSMGQVNTEAFF.